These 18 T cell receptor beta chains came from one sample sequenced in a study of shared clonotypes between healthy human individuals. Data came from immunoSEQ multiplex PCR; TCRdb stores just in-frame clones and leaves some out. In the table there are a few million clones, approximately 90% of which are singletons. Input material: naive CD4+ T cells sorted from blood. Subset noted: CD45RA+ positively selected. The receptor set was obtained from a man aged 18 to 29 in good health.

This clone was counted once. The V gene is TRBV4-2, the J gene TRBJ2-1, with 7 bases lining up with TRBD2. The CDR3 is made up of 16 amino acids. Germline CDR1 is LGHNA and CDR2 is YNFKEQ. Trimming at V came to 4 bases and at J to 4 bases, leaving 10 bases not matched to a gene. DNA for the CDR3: TGTGCCAGCAGCCCCCTAACTAGCGTATCATACAATGAGCAGTTCTTC. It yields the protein CASSPLTSVSYNEQFF.

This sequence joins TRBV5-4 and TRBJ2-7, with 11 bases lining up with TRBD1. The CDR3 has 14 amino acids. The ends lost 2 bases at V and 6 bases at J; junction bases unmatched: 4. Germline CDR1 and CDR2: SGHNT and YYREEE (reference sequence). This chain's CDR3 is CASSLGQGAREQYF. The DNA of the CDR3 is TGTGCCAGCAGCTTAGGACAGGGGGCTCGCGAGCAGTACTTC. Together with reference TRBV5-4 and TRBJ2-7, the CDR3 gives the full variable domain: ETGVTQSPTHLIKTRGQQVTLRCSSQSGHNTVSWYQQALGQGPQFIFQYYREEENGRGNFPPRFSGLQFPNYSSELNVNALELDDSALYLCASSLGQGAREQYFGPGTRLTVT.

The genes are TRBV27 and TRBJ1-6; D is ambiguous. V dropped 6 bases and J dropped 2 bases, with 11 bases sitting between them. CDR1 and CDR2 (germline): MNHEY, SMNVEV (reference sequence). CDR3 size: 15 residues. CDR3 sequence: CASRAWEAYNSPLHF. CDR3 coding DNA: TGTGCCAGCAGGGCGTGGGAGGCCTATAATTCACCCCTCCACTTT.

CDR3 sequence (DNA): TGTGCCAGTAGACTCAGCAGGGCCTCCTACGAGCAGTACTTC. Encoded protein: CASRLSRASYEQYF. The chain employs TRBV19 and TRBJ2-7, with D perhaps TRBD1 (5 bases). In germline, CDR1 is LNHDA, CDR2 SQIVND (reference sequence). V was pared by 6 bases and J by 0 bases, with 12 bases between. There are 14 residues in the CDR3.

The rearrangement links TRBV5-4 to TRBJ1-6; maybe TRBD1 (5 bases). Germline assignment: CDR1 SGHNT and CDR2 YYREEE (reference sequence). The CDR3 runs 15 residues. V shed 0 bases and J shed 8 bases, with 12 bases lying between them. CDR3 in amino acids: CASSLVGAGDSPLHF. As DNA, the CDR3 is TGTGCCAGCAGCTTGGTCGGGGCGGGGGATTCACCCCTCCACTTT.

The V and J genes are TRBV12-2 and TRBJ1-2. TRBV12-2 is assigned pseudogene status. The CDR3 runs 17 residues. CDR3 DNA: TGTGCAAGTCGCCCCAGGAGGGATTGGCAGGCAATCTTCGGCTACACCTTC. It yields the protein CASRPRRDWQAIFGYTF.

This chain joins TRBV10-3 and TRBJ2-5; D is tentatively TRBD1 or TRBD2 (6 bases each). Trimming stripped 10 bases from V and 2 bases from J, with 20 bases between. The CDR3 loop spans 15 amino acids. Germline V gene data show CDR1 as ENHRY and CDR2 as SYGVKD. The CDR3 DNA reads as TGTGCCACCGGGGGCAGGGACTCTGGTCAAGAGACCCAGTACTTC. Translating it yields CATGGRDSGQETQYF.

DNA for the CDR3: TGTGCCAGCAGCTTAATAGCAGGGTCCAACGAGCAGTACTTC. Encoded protein: CASSLIAGSNEQYF. The rearrangement joins TRBV7-3 to TRBJ2-7, with TRBD1 as a possible D gene (5 bases). Germline values: CDR1 SGHTA, CDR2 FQGTGA. The CDR3 contains 14 residues. With 1 base removed from V and 5 bases from J, the gap between germline ends came to 12 bases.

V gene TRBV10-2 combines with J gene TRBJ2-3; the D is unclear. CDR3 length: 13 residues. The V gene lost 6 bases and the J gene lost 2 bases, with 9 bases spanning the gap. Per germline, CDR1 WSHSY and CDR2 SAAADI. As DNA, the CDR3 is TGCGCCAGCAGGGGGTGGAACACAGATACGCAGTATTTT. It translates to CASRGWNTDTQYF.

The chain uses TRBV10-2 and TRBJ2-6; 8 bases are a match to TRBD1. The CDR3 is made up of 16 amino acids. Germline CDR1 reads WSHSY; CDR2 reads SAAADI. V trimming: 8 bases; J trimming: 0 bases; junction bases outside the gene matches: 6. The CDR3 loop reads CASGQGASSGANVLTF. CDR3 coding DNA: TGCGCCAGCGGTCAGGGGGCGAGCTCTGGGGCCAACGTCCTGACTTTC.

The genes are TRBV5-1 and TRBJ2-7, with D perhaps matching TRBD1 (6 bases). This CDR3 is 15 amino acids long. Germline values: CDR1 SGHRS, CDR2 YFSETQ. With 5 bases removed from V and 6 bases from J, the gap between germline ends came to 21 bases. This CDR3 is CASRPNLATGGEQYF. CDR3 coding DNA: TGCGCCAGCAGGCCCAACCTCGCGACAGGCGGCGAGCAGTACTTC.

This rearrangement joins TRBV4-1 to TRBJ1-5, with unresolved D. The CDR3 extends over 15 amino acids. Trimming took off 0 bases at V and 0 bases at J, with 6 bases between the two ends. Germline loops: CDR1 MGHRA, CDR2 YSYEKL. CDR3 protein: CASSQDPYSNQPQHF. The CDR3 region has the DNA TGCGCCAGCAGCCAAGATCCCTATAGCAATCAGCCCCAGCATTTT.

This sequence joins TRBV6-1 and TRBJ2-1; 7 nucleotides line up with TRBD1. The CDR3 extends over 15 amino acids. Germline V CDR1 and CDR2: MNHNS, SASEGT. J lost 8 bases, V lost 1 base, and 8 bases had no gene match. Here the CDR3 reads CASSEVPVGGDEQFF. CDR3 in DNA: TGTGCCAGCAGTGAAGTACCGGTAGGGGGCGATGAGCAGTTCTTC.

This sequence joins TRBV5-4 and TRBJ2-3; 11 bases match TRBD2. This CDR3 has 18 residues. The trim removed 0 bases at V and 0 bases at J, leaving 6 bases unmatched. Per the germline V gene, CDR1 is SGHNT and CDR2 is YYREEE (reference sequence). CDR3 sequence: CASSLGVTSGSSTDTQYF. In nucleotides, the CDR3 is TGTGCCAGCAGCTTGGGGGTTACTAGCGGGAGTAGCACAGATACGCAGTATTTT.

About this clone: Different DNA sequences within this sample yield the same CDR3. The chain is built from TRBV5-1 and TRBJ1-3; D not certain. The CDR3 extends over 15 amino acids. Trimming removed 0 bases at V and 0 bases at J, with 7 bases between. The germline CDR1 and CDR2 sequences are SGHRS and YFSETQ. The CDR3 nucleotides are TGCGCCAGCAGCTTGGGCCCATCCTCTGGAAACACCATATATTTT. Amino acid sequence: CASSLGPSSGNTIYF.

CDR3: CASFPDSGTSNYGYTF. CDR3 sequence (DNA): TGTGCCAGCTTTCCGGACAGTGGAACTTCTAACTATGGCTACACCTTC. The chain links TRBV7-2 to TRBJ1-2; tentatively, D is TRBD1 (6 bases). Germline V gives CDR1 SGHTA, CDR2 FQGNSA. The germline V and J ends were trimmed by 8 bases and 0 bases, with 19 bases remaining between them. This CDR3 spans 16 amino acids.

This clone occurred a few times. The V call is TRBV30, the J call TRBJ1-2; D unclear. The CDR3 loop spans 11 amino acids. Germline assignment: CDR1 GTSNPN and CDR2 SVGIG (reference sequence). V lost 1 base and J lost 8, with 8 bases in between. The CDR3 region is CAWSAGPGYTF. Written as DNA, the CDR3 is TGTGCCTGGAGTGCCGGACCCGGCTACACCTTC.

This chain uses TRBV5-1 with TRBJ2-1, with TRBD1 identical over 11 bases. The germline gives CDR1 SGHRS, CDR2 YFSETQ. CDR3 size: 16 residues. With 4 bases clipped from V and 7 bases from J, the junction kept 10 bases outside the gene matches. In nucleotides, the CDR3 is TGCGCCAGCAGCCCGGACCCGGGACAGGGGGGGAATGAGCAGTTCTTC. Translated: CASSPDPGQGGNEQFF. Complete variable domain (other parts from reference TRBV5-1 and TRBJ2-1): KAGVTQTPRYLIKTRGQQVTLSCSPISGHRSVSWYQQTPGQGLQFLFEYFSETQRNKGNFPGRFSGRQFSNSRSEMNVSTLELGDSALYLCASSPDPGQGGNEQFFGPGTRLTVL.